This T cell receptor beta chain derives from a study of cytomegalovirus exposure and HLA in healthy donors. Researchers ran the PCR with 60 Vbeta and 13 Jbeta primers. Sequencing used immunoSEQ multiplex PCR; TCRdb keeps in-frame clones, though not all of them. Of some 120,000 clones listed, around 78% were seen once; the top ten hold less than 2%. To note about this clone: Its target is unknown.

Findings of the study overall: Fewer N-insertions (relative to the roughly 720-donor mean) were reportedly seen in an Asian-associated ancestry cluster in a later analysis. In the analysis, some V segments, TRBV6-2 and TRBV6-3 included, were excluded as indistinguishable.

Losses at the gene ends were 0 bases for V and 6 bases for J; bases not matched to a gene: 8. The CDR3 runs 15 residues. Germline V CDR1 and CDR2: SGHRS, YFSETQ. The clonotype was recovered from a man aged 50-60 years in good health and CMV-seronegative. The rearrangement links TRBV5-1 to TRBJ1-2, with 7 bases aligning to TRBD1. Sequenced material: PBMCs. DNA for the CDR3: TGCGCCAGCAGCTTGGCCCCAGGGGGTCAGAATGGCTACACCTTC. Translating it yields CASSLAPGGQNGYTF.